Following are 9 T cell receptor beta chains from one sample sequenced in a study of early T cells in non-severe SARS-CoV-2 infection. From the 5' RACE reads, TCRdb called clonotypes with MiXCR, one entry per CDR3 protein. The sample carries about 68,000 distinct CDR3 sequences, 9% to 15% recorded once. Sequencing used whole blood. These receptors all come from an adult who was a healthcare worker with PCR-confirmed SARS-CoV-2 infection or an uninfected control (not recorded which).

The CDR3 DNA follows: TGTGCCAGCAGGGGAGGGCCGGGGAACTATGGCTACACCTTC. Translating gives CASRGGPGNYGYTF. The chain has TRBV27 and TRBJ1-2; no firm D call. CDR3 length equals 14 residues. V gave up 6 bases and J gave up 2 bases, with 13 bases separating them. Germline-derived CDR1 and CDR2 are MNHEY and SMNVEV (reference sequence).

The chain combines TRBV5-1 with TRBJ2-2, with a tentative D call TRBD1 (6 bases). The CDR3 sequence is 13 residues long. The germline V gene encodes CDR1 SGHRS and CDR2 YFSETQ. V shed 3 bases and J shed 9 bases, with 12 bases lying between them. The DNA of the CDR3 is TGCGCCAGCAGCTCCCGACAGGAAAGGGAGCTGTTTTTT. Amino acids: CASSSRQERELFF.

This clonotype came up many times. The V and J genes are TRBV12-3 or TRBV12-4 and TRBJ1-1; a weak D match, TRBD1 (5 bases). V was cut by 5 bases and J by 4 bases, with 14 bases left in between. This CDR3 comprises 14 residues. As DNA, the CDR3 is TGTGCCAGCAGTCCCGGGGCAGGGAGCACTGAAGCTTTCTTT. As protein: CASSPGAGSTEAFF.

The rearrangement uses TRBV6-5 and TRBJ2-1, with TRBD1 matching 7 bases. The trim removed 2 bases at V and 9 bases at J, leaving 10 bases unmatched. This CDR3 has 15 residues. The germline CDR1 and CDR2 sequences are MNHEY and SVGAGI. CDR3 DNA sequence: TGTGCCAGCAGTTACAGCAGACAGGGACGGAGTGAGCAGTTCTTC. Translated: CASSYSRQGRSEQFF.

The chain has TRBV18 and TRBJ2-2; D gene unclear. CDR1 KGHSH and CDR2 LQKENI come from the germline V gene. V dropped 3 bases and J dropped 1 base, with 9 bases sitting between them. The CDR3 covers 15 residues. The CDR3 reads CASSPMAENTGELFF. DNA for the CDR3: TGTGCCAGCTCACCTATGGCGGAGAACACCGGGGAGCTGTTTTTT. Full variable domain (outside the CDR3, taken from reference TRBV18 and TRBJ2-2): NAGVMQNPRHLVRRRGQEARLRCSPMKGHSHVYWYRQLPEEGLKFMVYLQKENIIDESGMPKERFSAEFPKEGPSILRIQQVVRGDSAAYFCASSPMAENTGELFFGEGSRLTVL.

This clonotype was seen ten or more times. The gene calls are TRBV6-1 and TRBJ1-5, with D uncertain. The V gene lost 4 bases and the J gene lost 4 bases, with 8 bases spanning the gap. The CDR3 sequence is 13 residues long. Germline CDR1 MNHNS, CDR2 SASEGT. CDR3 residues: CASSGYGNQPQHF. CDR3 in DNA: TGTGCCAGCAGTGGCTATGGTAATCAGCCCCAGCATTTT.

The chain links TRBV2 to TRBJ2-5, with TRBD1 identical over 8 bases. In germline, CDR1 is SNHLY, CDR2 FYNNEI. V was pared by 6 bases and J by 3 bases, with 12 bases of the junction left unmatched. CDR3 length equals 16 residues. The CDR3 region is CASRRAIGTGEETQYF. DNA of the CDR3: TGTGCCAGCAGGAGGGCCATCGGGACAGGAGAAGAGACCCAGTACTTC.

This sequence joins TRBV30 and TRBJ1-1, with a possible D match to TRBD1 (5 bases). From germline, CDR1 is GTSNPN and CDR2 SVGIG (reference sequence). The CDR3 runs to 14 residues. V lost 0 bases and J lost 0, with 8 bases in between. The CDR3, as DNA: TGTGCCTGGAGTGTAGCAGGGTTGAACACTGAAGCTTTCTTT. Translated, it gives CAWSVAGLNTEAFF.

CDR3 in amino acids: CASGPKNTGELFF. The CDR3 nucleotides read TGTGCCAGCGGTCCCAAGAACACCGGGGAGCTGTTTTTT. This rearrangement joins TRBV11-3 to TRBJ2-2; D is undetermined. Between the trimmed V and J ends, which lost 8 bases and 1 base, there was a span of 8 bases. The germline V gene encodes CDR1 SGHNT and CDR2 YENEEA. This CDR3 comprises 13 residues.